A selection of T cell receptor beta chains follows, all from one sample in a study of blood T cell repertoires in COVID-19. TCRdb's copy holds only in-frame clones and misses some; the assay was immunoSEQ multiplex PCR. Of 130,000 to 150,000 clones in the sample, approximately 85% were seen once. Sequenced material: peripheral blood. The receptors originated from a woman in her sixties with COVID-19, enrolled during active disease. Both conserved end residues are part of each CDR3. D genes are given only for firm matches. Size values are once, few and many counts, or a class for expanded clones, and some rows have none.

j_gene,v_gene,d_gene,abundance,CDR3aa,CDR3nt
TRBJ2-5,TRBV6-5,.,.,CASSYFGSQETQYF,TGTGCCAGCAGTTACTTCGGGAGCCAAGAGACCCAGTACTTC
TRBJ2-2,TRBV2,.,.,CASSEALFGTLITGELFF,TGTGCCAGCAGTGAAGCGCTTTTTGGGACACTCATCACCGGGGAGCTGTTTTTT
TRBJ2-7,TRBV7-2,TRBD1,few,CASSLGDSAYEQYF,TGTGCCAGCAGCTTAGGGGACAGCGCCTACGAGCAGTACTTC
TRBJ2-7,TRBV5-8,.,.,CASSFRRAYEQYF,TGTGCCAGCAGCTTCCGACGGGCCTACGAGCAGTACTTC
TRBJ2-3,TRBV24-1,.,.,CATSGWGETDTQYF,TGTGCCACCAGTGGGTGGGGGGAGACAGATACGCAGTATTTT
TRBJ1-6,TRBV4-3,TRBD1,.,CASSQDRDGSPLHF,TGCGCCAGCAGTCAGGACAGGGACGGTTCACCCCTCCACTTT
TRBJ2-1,TRBV4-3,TRBD2,.,CASSQERGGYNEQFF,TGCGCCAGCAGCCAAGAGCGGGGGGGATACAATGAGCAGTTCTTC
TRBJ1-1,TRBV20-1,TRBD1,.,CSASPTGDMDTEAFF,TGCAGTGCTAGTCCTACAGGGGATATGGACACTGAAGCTTTCTTT
TRBJ1-1,TRBV7-9,.,.,CASSTVNTEAFF,TGTGCCAGCAGCACAGTGAACACTGAAGCTTTCTTT
TRBJ2-1,TRBV25-1,TRBD1,.,CASSRQGAGGEQFF,TGTGCCAGCAGTCGACAGGGGGCGGGAGGCGAGCAGTTCTTC
TRBJ1-2,TRBV10-3,TRBD1,.,CATQTGTDVSTGYTF,TGTGCCACCCAGACAGGGACGGACGTATCAACTGGCTACACCTTC
TRBJ1-2,TRBV19,TRBD1,.,CASSMMGQNYGYTF,TGTGCCAGTAGTATGATGGGACAGAACTATGGCTACACCTTC
TRBJ1-3,TRBV30,.,.,CAWSPPGVRGSISGNTIYF,TGTGCCTGGAGCCCCCCCGGGGTCAGGGGATCGATCTCTGGAAACACCATATATTTT
TRBJ1-2,TRBV4-1,.,.,CASSPHQGNYGYTF,TGCGCCAGCAGCCCACACCAGGGTAACTATGGCTACACCTTC
TRBJ2-5,TRBV6-5,.,.,CASGKQGRQETQYF,TGTGCCAGCGGTAAACAGGGTCGTCAAGAGACCCAGTACTTC
TRBJ2-7,TRBV11-1,.,once,CASSLTSYRKQYF,TGTGCCAGCAGCTTAACCTCCTACAGGAAACAGTACTTC
TRBJ2-5,TRBV7-9,TRBD1,.,CASSTGTGVLETQYF,TGTGCCAGCAGCACCGGGACAGGGGTTTTGGAGACCCAGTACTTC
TRBJ1-4,TRBV5-6,TRBD1,.,CASSLRTGGNEKLFF,TGTGCCAGCAGCTTGCGGACAGGGGGGAATGAAAAACTGTTTTTT
TRBJ2-5,TRBV13,TRBD1,.,CASSTFGTGDGKGVETQYF,TGTGCCAGCTCGACCTTCGGGACAGGGGATGGGAAGGGGGTGGAGACCCAGTACTTC
TRBJ1-3,TRBV19,.,.,CASNTGPAGNTIYF,TGTGCCAGTAATACAGGGCCGGCTGGAAACACCATATATTTT
TRBJ1-2,TRBV18,TRBD1,.,CASSPRTGGEYGYTF,TGTGCCAGCTCACCACGAACAGGGGGCGAATATGGCTACACCTTC
TRBJ2-7,TRBV19,.,.,CASSMTPELGHEQYF,TGTGCCAGTAGTATGACTCCGGAGTTAGGTCACGAGCAGTACTTC
TRBJ2-1,TRBV29-1,TRBD2,.,CSVVRGGYNEQFF,TGCAGCGTTGTACGGGGGGGGTACAATGAGCAGTTCTTC
TRBJ2-5,TRBV27,TRBD2,.,CASSFMGTRKPETQYF,TGTGCCAGCAGTTTCATGGGGACTAGGAAGCCAGAGACCCAGTACTTC
TRBJ1-3,TRBV4-3,.,.,CASSQEPTGSGNTIYF,TGCGCCAGCAGCCAAGAGCCGACGGGCTCTGGAAACACCATATATTTT
TRBJ2-3,TRBV19,TRBD2,once,CASSLLAGGDLFPDTQYF,TGTGCCAGTAGTTTACTAGCGGGGGGCGATCTTTTCCCAGATACGCAGTATTTT
TRBJ2-1,TRBV5-5,.,once,CASLQGEGYNEQFF,TGTGCCAGCCTACAGGGCGAAGGCTACAATGAGCAGTTCTTC
TRBJ2-1,TRBV27,TRBD2,.,CASSTLAGRNEQFF,TGTGCCAGCAGCACACTAGCGGGAAGGAATGAGCAGTTCTTC
TRBJ1-5,TRBV18,.,.,CASSPRETDSNQPQHF,TGTGCCAGCTCACCACGAGAGACAGATAGCAATCAGCCCCAGCATTTT
TRBJ2-7,TRBV10-2,TRBD1,.,CASSERETGGYYEQYF,TGCGCCAGCAGTGAGCGTGAGACAGGGGGCTACTACGAGCAGTACTTC
TRBJ1-1,TRBV15,.,.,CATSRESWAGNTEAFF,TGTGCCACCAGCAGAGAATCGTGGGCTGGGAACACTGAAGCTTTCTTT
TRBJ2-1,TRBV7-3,.,.,CASSLTPGIRYNEQFF,TGTGCCAGCAGCTTAACGCCGGGGATTCGCTACAATGAGCAGTTCTTC
TRBJ2-1,TRBV29-1,TRBD1,.,CSVAQRDRSYNEQFF,TGCAGCGTTGCGCAACGGGACAGATCTTACAATGAGCAGTTCTTC
TRBJ1-2,TRBV19,.,.,CASRKMGRGFHGYTF,TGTGCCAGTAGAAAGATGGGCAGGGGATTCCATGGCTACACCTTC
TRBJ1-1,TRBV30,TRBD1,.,CAWSPPGTGVGGTEAFF,TGTGCCTGGAGTCCTCCCGGGACAGGGGTAGGGGGCACTGAAGCTTTCTTT
TRBJ1-2,TRBV5-1,.,.,CASSLDFNYGYTF,TGCGCCAGCAGCTTGGACTTTAACTATGGCTACACCTTC
TRBJ2-2,TRBV19,.,.,CASSIDLGNTGELFF,TGTGCCAGTAGTATAGATCTCGGTAACACCGGGGAGCTGTTTTTT
TRBJ2-7,TRBV27,.,.,CASSLKWHSYEQYF,TGTGCCAGCAGTTTAAAGTGGCACTCCTACGAGCAGTACTTC
TRBJ1-2,TRBV12-3/TRBV12-4,.,.,CASTLQGTMRYTF,TGTGCCAGCACACTACAGGGAACTATGCGCTACACCTTC
TRBJ2-1,TRBV7-3,TRBD2,.,CASSLRQAGGEQFF,TGTGCCAGCAGCTTAAGACAGGCGGGAGGGGAGCAGTTCTTC
TRBJ2-7,TRBV4-3,.,.,CASSPSGAGHQEQYF,TGCGCCAGCAGCCCCTCAGGCGCGGGGCATCAAGAGCAGTACTTC
TRBJ1-2,TRBV30,.,.,CAWSFLDKARFGSYGYTF,TGTGCCTGGAGTTTCCTGGACAAGGCAAGGTTCGGAAGTTATGGCTACACCTTC
TRBJ1-1,TRBV5-1,.,.,CASSLVTGSVRGDTRNTEAFF,TGCGCCAGCAGCTTGGTCACGGGGTCGGTGCGAGGCGATACTCGGAACACTGAAGCTTTCTTT
TRBJ2-5,TRBV7-9,TRBD2,.,CASSHRRGARQETQYF,TGTGCCAGCAGTCATCGGCGGGGGGCGCGCCAAGAGACCCAGTACTTC
TRBJ2-7,TRBV5-1,.,many,CASSLGPGHYEQYF,TGCGCCAGCAGCTTGGGTCCAGGGCACTACGAGCAGTACTTC